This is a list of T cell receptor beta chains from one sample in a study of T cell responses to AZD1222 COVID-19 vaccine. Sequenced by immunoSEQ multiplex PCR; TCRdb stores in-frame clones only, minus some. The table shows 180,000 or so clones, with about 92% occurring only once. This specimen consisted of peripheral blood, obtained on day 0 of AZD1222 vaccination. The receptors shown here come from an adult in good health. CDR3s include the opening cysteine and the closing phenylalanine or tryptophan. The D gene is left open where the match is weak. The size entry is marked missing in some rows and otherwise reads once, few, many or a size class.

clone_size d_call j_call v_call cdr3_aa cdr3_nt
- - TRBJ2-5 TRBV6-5 CASNRQYQETQYF TGTGCCAGCAACCGACAGTACCAAGAGACCCAGTACTTC
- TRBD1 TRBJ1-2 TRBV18 CASSLTGEAYGYTF TGTGCCAGCTCCCTCACAGGGGAAGCCTATGGCTACACCTTC
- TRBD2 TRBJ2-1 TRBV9 CASSASGGTYNEQFF TGTGCCAGCAGCGCGAGCGGGGGCACCTACAATGAGCAGTTCTTC
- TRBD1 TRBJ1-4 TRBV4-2 CASTDRARELFF TGTGCCAGTACGGACAGGGCCAGGGAACTGTTTTTT
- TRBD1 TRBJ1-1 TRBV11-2 CASSLYSTGFTEAFF TGTGCCAGCAGCTTATATTCGACAGGGTTCACTGAAGCTTTCTTT
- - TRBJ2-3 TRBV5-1 CASSDGGTTSDTQYF TGCGCCAGCAGCGACGGAGGGACAACCTCAGATACGCAGTATTTT
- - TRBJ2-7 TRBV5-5 CASSSGTFYEQYF TGTGCCAGCAGCTCAGGGACTTTCTACGAGCAGTACTTC
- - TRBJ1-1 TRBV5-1 CASSPEGVNTEAFF TGCGCCAGCAGCCCGGAGGGAGTGAACACTGAAGCTTTCTTT
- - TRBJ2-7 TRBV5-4 CASSFSGGLYEQYF TGTGCCAGCAGCTTTAGCGGAGGCCTTTACGAGCAGTACTTC
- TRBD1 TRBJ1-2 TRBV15 CATSRDYQGGYDYGYTF TGTGCCACCAGCAGAGATTACCAGGGGGGTTACGACTATGGCTACACCTTC
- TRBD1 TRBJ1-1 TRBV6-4 CASRGQGDTEAFF TGTGCCAGCAGGGGACAGGGAGACACTGAAGCTTTCTTT
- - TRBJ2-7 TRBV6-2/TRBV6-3 CASSYGGASSYEQYF TGTGCCAGCAGTTATGGGGGCGCCAGCTCCTACGAGCAGTACTTC
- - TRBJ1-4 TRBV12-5 CASGESQGLMFRKLFF TGTGCTAGTGGAGAATCCCAGGGGCTGATGTTTCGAAAACTGTTTTTT
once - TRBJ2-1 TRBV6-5 CASSSVGNEQFF TGTGCCAGCAGTTCGGTGGGCAATGAGCAGTTCTTC
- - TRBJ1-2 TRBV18 CASSPQSFDFQAWGYTF TGTGCCAGCTCACCACAATCGTTTGACTTTCAGGCATGGGGCTACACCTTC
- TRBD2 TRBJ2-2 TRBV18 CASSPIGSGSLDTGELFF TGTGCCAGCTCACCGATCGGTAGCGGGAGTTTGGACACCGGGGAGCTGTTTTTT
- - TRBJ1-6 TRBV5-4 CASSLALAADYNSPLHF TGTGCCAGCAGCTTGGCACTCGCGGCAGATTATAATTCACCCCTCCACTTT
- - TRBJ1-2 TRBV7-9 CASSLGGWDYGYTF TGTGCCAGCAGCTTAGGAGGTTGGGACTATGGCTACACCTTC
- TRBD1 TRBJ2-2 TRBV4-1 CASSQIPGGNTGELFF TGCGCCAGCAGCCAAATTCCAGGGGGAAACACCGGGGAGCTGTTTTTT
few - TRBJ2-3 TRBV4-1 CASSQEGLRNVPKSTDTQYF TGCGCCAGCAGCCAAGAGGGTCTAAGGAATGTGCCCAAAAGCACAGATACGCAGTATTTT
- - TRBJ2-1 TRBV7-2 CASSPRSAREQFF TGTGCCAGCAGCCCCAGGAGTGCACGTGAGCAGTTCTTC
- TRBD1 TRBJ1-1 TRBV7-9 CASSGDRAEFEAFF TGTGCCAGCAGCGGCGACAGGGCCGAATTTGAAGCTTTCTTT
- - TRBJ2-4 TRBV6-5 CASSYSAKNIQYF TGTGCCAGCAGTTACTCCGCTAAAAACATTCAGTACTTC
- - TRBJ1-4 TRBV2 CASSELWGDEKLFF TGTGCCAGCAGTGAACTCTGGGGGGATGAAAAACTGTTTTTT
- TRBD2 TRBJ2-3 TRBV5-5 CASSPIAGRTDTQYF TGTGCCAGCAGCCCCATAGCGGGTCGCACAGATACGCAGTATTTT
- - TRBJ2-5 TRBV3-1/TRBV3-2 CASTQNYRRARGETQYF TGTGCCAGCACCCAGAATTATCGGCGGGCGAGGGGGGAGACCCAGTACTTC
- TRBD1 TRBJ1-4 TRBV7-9 CASTQGQNEKLFF TGTGCCAGCACCCAGGGACAGAATGAAAAACTGTTTTTT
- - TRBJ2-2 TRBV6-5 CASSYGQGETGELFF TGTGCCAGCAGTTACGGGCAGGGAGAGACCGGGGAGCTGTTTTTT
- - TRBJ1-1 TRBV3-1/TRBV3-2 CASSQGLFTEAFF TGTGCCAGCAGCCAGGGACTGTTCACTGAAGCTTTCTTT
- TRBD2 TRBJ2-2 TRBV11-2 CASSLQLAGLGTTGELFF TGTGCCAGCAGCTTGCAACTAGCGGGGTTAGGTACGACCGGGGAGCTGTTTTTT
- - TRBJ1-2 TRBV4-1 CASSQDMAEYYGYTF TGCGCCAGCAGCCAAGATATGGCAGAATACTATGGCTACACCTTC
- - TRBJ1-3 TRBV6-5 CASSYDLRDTIYF TGTGCCAGCAGTTACGACTTAAGAGACACCATATATTTT
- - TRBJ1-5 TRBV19 CASSKVQAFNQPQHF TGTGCCAGTAGTAAGGTCCAGGCCTTCAATCAGCCCCAGCATTTT
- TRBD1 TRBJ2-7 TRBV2 CASGVDRGTYEQYF TGTGCCAGCGGGGTTGACAGGGGGACCTACGAGCAGTACTTC
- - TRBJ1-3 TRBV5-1 CASSLAGQSGNTIYF TGCGCCAGCAGCCTGGCGGGTCAATCTGGAAACACCATATATTTT
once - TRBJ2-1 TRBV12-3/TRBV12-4 CASNHRRLNEQFF TGTGCCAGCAATCATCGGAGGCTTAATGAGCAGTTCTTC
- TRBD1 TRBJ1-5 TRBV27 CASSERHTRTGRNQPQHF TGTGCCAGCAGTGAACGGCATACAAGGACAGGGAGGAATCAGCCCCAGCATTTT
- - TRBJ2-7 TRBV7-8 CASSLFPGRGSSYEQYF TGTGCCAGCAGCTTATTCCCGGGGCGGGGAAGCTCCTACGAGCAGTACTTC
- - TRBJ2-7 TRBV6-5 CASRPGAGQVYEQYF TGTGCCAGCAGGCCAGGAGCGGGCCAAGTCTACGAGCAGTACTTC
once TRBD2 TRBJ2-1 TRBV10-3 CAISESPGLAGPRGSYNEQFF TGTGCCATCAGTGAGTCGCCCGGGCTAGCGGGACCCAGAGGCTCCTACAATGAGCAGTTCTTC
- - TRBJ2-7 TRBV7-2 CASSFTGFYEQYF TGTGCCAGCAGCTTCACAGGGTTTTACGAGCAGTACTTC
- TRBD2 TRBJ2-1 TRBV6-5 CASTTSGSNEQFF TGTGCCAGCACAACTAGCGGGAGCAATGAGCAGTTCTTC
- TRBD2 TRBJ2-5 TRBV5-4 CASSLTSGVQETQYF TGTGCCAGCAGCCTGACTAGCGGGGTACAAGAGACCCAGTACTTC
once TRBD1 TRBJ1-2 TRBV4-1 CASSQSSSGQPNYGYTF TGCGCCAGCAGCCAATCCTCCTCGGGACAGCCCAACTATGGCTACACCTTC
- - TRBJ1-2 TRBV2 CASSVGDGYTF TGTGCCAGCAGTGTCGGAGATGGCTACACCTTC
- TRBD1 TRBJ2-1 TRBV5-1 CASSLGQGRNEQFF TGCGCCAGCAGCTTGGGACAGGGCAGGAATGAGCAGTTCTTC
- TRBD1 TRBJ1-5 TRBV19 CASSIGAGGRLQPQHF TGTGCCAGTAGTATAGGGGCAGGGGGCCGTCTGCAGCCCCAGCATTTT
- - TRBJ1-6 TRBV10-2 CASGGIAGSPLHF TGCGCCAGCGGTGGCATTGCGGGGTCACCCCTCCACTTT
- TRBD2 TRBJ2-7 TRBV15 CATSSSFGGRFYEQYF TGTGCCACCAGCAGCTCATTCGGCGGGAGGTTCTACGAGCAGTACTTC
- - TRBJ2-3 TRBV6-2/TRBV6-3 CASSYRRRSFYPDTQYF TGTGCCAGCAGTTACAGGAGACGTTCATTTTACCCAGATACGCAGTATTTT
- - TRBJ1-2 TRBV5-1 CASSLTGNGYTF TGCGCCAGCAGCTTGACAGGGAATGGCTACACCTTC
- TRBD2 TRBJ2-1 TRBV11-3 CASSSLAGVANEQFF TGTGCCAGCAGCTCTCTAGCGGGAGTGGCGAATGAGCAGTTCTTC
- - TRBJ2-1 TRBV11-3 CASSFQGYNEQFF TGTGCCAGCAGCTTCCAGGGATACAATGAGCAGTTCTTC